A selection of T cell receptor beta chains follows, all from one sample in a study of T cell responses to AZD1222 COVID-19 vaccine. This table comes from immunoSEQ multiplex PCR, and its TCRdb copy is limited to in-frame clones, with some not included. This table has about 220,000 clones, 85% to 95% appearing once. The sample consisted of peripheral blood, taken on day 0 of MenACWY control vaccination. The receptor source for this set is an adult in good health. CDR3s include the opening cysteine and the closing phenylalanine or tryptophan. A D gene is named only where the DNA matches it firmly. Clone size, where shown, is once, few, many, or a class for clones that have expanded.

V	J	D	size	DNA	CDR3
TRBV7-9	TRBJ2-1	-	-	TGTGCCAGCAGCTTGAGTAGCAGCTCCTACAATGAGCAGTTCTTC	CASSLSSSSYNEQFF
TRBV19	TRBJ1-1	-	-	TGTGCCAGTACCCCCTATGCTGGTCTCATGAACACTGAAGCTTTCTTT	CASTPYAGLMNTEAFF
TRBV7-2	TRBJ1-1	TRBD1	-	TGTGCCAGCAGCTCCCGGGACAGGTACTTACTGAACACTGAAGCTTTCTTT	CASSSRDRYLLNTEAFF
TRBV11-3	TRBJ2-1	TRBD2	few	TGTGCCAGCAGCCCCAACCAAGCGGGGAACAATGAGCAGTTCTTC	CASSPNQAGNNEQFF
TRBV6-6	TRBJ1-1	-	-	TGTGCCAGCAGTTCTCCGACAGCGAACACTGAAGCTTTCTTT	CASSSPTANTEAFF
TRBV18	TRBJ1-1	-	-	TGTGCCAGCTCACTAAGGACAACTAACACTGAAGCTTTCTTT	CASSLRTTNTEAFF
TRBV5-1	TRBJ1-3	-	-	TGCGCCAGCTCCACCGACTCTGGAAACACCATATATTTT	CASSTDSGNTIYF
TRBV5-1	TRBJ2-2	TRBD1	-	TGCGCCAGCAGCCTCAACCCGGGACAGGACACCGGGGAGCTGTTTTTT	CASSLNPGQDTGELFF
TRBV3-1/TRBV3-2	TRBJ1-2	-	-	TGTGCCAGCAGCCAAATTACTGTTTTTTATGGCTACACCTTC	CASSQITVFYGYTF
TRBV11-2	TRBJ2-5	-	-	TGTGCCAGCAGCTTAGGTTCGTGGGGGGGCCTTCAAGAGACCCAGTACTTC	CASSLGSWGGLQETQYF
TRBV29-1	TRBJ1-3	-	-	TGCAGCGTACAGGGACCCTCTGGAAACACCATATATTTT	CSVQGPSGNTIYF
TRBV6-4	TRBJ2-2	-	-	TGTGCCAGCAGATGGGCGGCGAACACCGGGGAGCTGTTTTTT	CASRWAANTGELFF
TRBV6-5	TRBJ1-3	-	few	TGTGCCAGCAGCGCCCCGCAAGTCTCTGGAAACACCATATATTTT	CASSAPQVSGNTIYF
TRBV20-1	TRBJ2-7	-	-	TGCAGTGCTAGCGAGGGAGGCGAGCAGTACTTC	CSASEGGEQYF
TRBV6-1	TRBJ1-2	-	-	TGTGCCAGCAGTGTTAGTCTTAAGACGTCCACGTATGGCTACACCTTC	CASSVSLKTSTYGYTF
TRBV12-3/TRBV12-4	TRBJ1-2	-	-	TGTGCCAGCAGCCCCCAACAGCTGGGAGGCTACACCTTC	CASSPQQLGGYTF
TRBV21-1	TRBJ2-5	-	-	TGTGCCAGCAGCCAGAAACCCGACGGGGATACGCTGGTGACCCAGTACTTC	CASSQKPDGDTLVTQYF
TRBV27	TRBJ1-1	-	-	TGTGCCAGCAGTCCTTGGGACGGTAACACTGAAGCTTTCTTT	CASSPWDGNTEAFF
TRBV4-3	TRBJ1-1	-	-	TGCGCCAGCAGTTGGGCGGGAGGGCTGAACACTGAAGCTTTCTTT	CASSWAGGLNTEAFF
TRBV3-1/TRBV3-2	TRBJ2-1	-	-	TGTGCCAGCAGCCAAGTAGGCGGGTTCTCCTACAATGAGCAGTTCTTC	CASSQVGGFSYNEQFF
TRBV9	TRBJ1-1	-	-	TGTGCCAGCAGCCCAAACTGGGGCGTGAACACTGAAGCTTTCTTT	CASSPNWGVNTEAFF
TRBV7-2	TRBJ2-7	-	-	TGTGCCAGCAGCCTCGGACCGTCTGCAGGCGGGCAGTACTTC	CASSLGPSAGGQYF
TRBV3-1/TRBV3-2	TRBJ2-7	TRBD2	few	TGTGCCAGCAGCCTGAGGTGGGAGGGCGGCTACGAGCAGTACTTC	CASSLRWEGGYEQYF
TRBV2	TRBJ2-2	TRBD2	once	TGTGCCAGCACAGGACTAGCGGGACCCGGGGAGCTGTTTTTT	CASTGLAGPGELFF
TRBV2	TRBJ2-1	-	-	TGTGCCAGCAGCGACCGGGAGCCATTTTACAATGAGCAGTTCTTC	CASSDREPFYNEQFF
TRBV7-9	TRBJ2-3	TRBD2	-	TGTGCCAGCAGCTCCCGTGGGGGGGGAACAGATACGCAGTATTTT	CASSSRGGGTDTQYF
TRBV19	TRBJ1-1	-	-	TGTGCCAGTAGTAATCTTGGCGGGAACACTGAAGCTTTCTTT	CASSNLGGNTEAFF
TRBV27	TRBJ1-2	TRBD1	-	TGTGCCAGCAGTCTCGGACAGGGCTTTATCTATGGCTACACCTTC	CASSLGQGFIYGYTF
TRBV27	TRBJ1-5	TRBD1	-	TGTGCCAGCAGTCCTATTCTCGGGACAGGGACTCAGCCCCAGCATTTT	CASSPILGTGTQPQHF
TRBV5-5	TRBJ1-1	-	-	TGTGCCAGCAGCTTGGCCGGGGTTTTGGGGAACCCTGAAGCTTTCTTT	CASSLAGVLGNPEAFF
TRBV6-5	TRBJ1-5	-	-	TGTGGGACAGCGCCTTATAGCAATCAGCCCCAGCATTTT	CGTAPYSNQPQHF
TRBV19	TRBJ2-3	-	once	TGTGCCAGTAGTAGAGGATTAAGGGGCCGCACAGATACGCAGTATTTT	CASSRGLRGRTDTQYF
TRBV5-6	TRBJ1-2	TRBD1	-	TGTGCCAGCAGCTTCCGGGACAGGGGGTCCTATGGCTACACCTTC	CASSFRDRGSYGYTF
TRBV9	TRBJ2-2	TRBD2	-	TGTGCCAGCAGCGGGCGGCGGGGGACGTCGAACACCGGGGAGCTGTTTTTT	CASSGRRGTSNTGELFF
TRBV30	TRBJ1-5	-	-	TGTGCCTGGAGTCCGGGACCCAATCAGCCCCAGCATTTT	CAWSPGPNQPQHF
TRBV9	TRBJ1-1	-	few	TGTGCCAGCAGCGTAGATGGCAGGGGCCCCGACACTGAAGCTTTCTTT	CASSVDGRGPDTEAFF
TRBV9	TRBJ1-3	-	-	TGTGCCAGCAGCGTACGGTTGGGGGCTGGAAACACCATATATTTT	CASSVRLGAGNTIYF
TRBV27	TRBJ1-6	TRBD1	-	TGTGCCAGCAGTTCCCGGGACAGGGTTAATTCACCCCTCCACTTT	CASSSRDRVNSPLHF
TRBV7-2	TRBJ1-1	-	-	TGTGCCAGCAGCTTAGGATTCGGGAGAGAAGCTTTCTTT	CASSLGFGREAFF
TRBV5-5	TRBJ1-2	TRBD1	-	TGTGCCAGCAGCTTGTTGGGACAGGGTATCTCTGGCTACACCTTC	CASSLLGQGISGYTF
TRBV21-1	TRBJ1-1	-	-	TGTGCCAGCAGCCATTCGACGGCCTTGAACACTGAAGCTTTCTTT	CASSHSTALNTEAFF